These 11 T cell receptor beta chains were sequenced from one sample in a study of post-analysis software for immune sequencing data. The study, taken as a whole, reports: Elevated frequency relative to controls characterized four or five TRBV segments in patients, TRBV5-6, TRBV5-1 and TRBV20-1 among them.

Libraries were made from TCR beta cDNA, and they carried unique molecular identifiers. TCRdb used MiXCR to reprocess the PCR reads, holding one entry per CDR3 protein. The sample has hundreds of thousands of distinct CDR3 sequences, roughly 27% seen once. No antigens are known for them. The material sequenced was blood. The receptors stem from a girl between 5 and 17 years old with multiple sclerosis.

V is TRBV20-1 and J is TRBJ2-5; 8 bases line up with TRBD2. Germline V lookup: CDR1 DFQATT, CDR2 SNEGSKA (reference sequence). The CDR3 extends over 15 amino acids. Trimming cost V 3 bases and J 0 bases; bases outside gene matches: 6. CDR3 amino acids: CSASGGSGDQETQYF. CDR3 coding DNA: TGCAGTGCTAGCGGTGGTAGCGGGGACCAAGAGACCCAGTACTTC.

The rearrangement joins TRBV20-1 to TRBJ2-3, with TRBD2 identical over 9 bases. The trim removed 4 bases at V and 2 bases at J, leaving 10 bases unmatched. CDR3 length: 16 residues. Per the germline V gene, CDR1 is DFQATT and CDR2 is SNEGSKA (reference sequence). The DNA for the CDR3 is TGCAGTGCTACAAGGATTAGCGGGGGCCCCACAGATACGCAGTATTTT. Protein product: CSATRISGGPTDTQYF.

The chain combines TRBV20-1 with TRBJ2-7, with 8 bases that match TRBD2. The J segment lost 2 bases and the V segment lost 3 bases, leaving 9 bases of the junction unmatched. Germline assignment: CDR1 DFQATT and CDR2 SNEGSKA (reference sequence). The CDR3 extends over 15 amino acids. This CDR3 reads CSASLSGGRPYEQYF. As DNA, the CDR3 is TGCAGTGCTAGCCTCAGCGGGGGACGTCCCTACGAGCAGTACTTC.

This clonotype has only a few counts. This chain joins TRBV9 and TRBJ1-1; D perhaps matches TRBD1 (5 bases). This CDR3 comprises 16 residues. Germline lookup yields CDR1 SGDLS and CDR2 YYNGEE. The germline V and J ends were trimmed by 0 bases and 0 bases, with 12 bases remaining between them. The chain's CDR3 is CASSVATGHLNTEAFF. The CDR3 nucleotides read TGTGCCAGCAGCGTAGCTACGGGGCACTTGAACACTGAAGCTTTCTTT.

The chain links TRBV28 to TRBJ2-1; D not resolved. Trimming pared 5 bases from V and 4 bases from J, leaving 21 bases between. From germline, CDR1 is MDHEN and CDR2 SYDVKM. This CDR3 spans 17 amino acids. The CDR3 spells CASSLLLETILYNEQFF. CDR3 DNA: TGTGCCAGCAGTCTCCTTCTAGAGACCATACTTTACAATGAGCAGTTCTTC.

V and J are TRBV10-3 and TRBJ2-5; D is undetermined. Looked up from germline, CDR1 is ENHRY and CDR2 is SYGVKD. Deletions cut 6 bases from V and 5 bases from J, with 7 bases between. The CDR3 sequence is 11 residues long. The CDR3, as DNA: TGTGCCATCAGCGAACGTGAGACCCAGTACTTC. It translates to CAISERETQYF.

Only a few counts were recorded for this clonotype. This chain uses TRBV6-6 with TRBJ2-1; tentatively, D is TRBD2 (6 bases). Trimming removed 4 bases at V and 9 bases at J, with 13 bases between. The CDR3 totals 13 residues. From germline, CDR1 is MNHNY and CDR2 SVGAGI (reference sequence). CDR3 sequence: CASSSRLVGEQFF. For the CDR3, the DNA is TGTGCCAGCAGTTCCCGACTAGTGGGTGAGCAGTTCTTC.

The rearrangement links TRBV6-1 to TRBJ2-3; 8 bases map to TRBD1. The CDR3 sequence is 15 residues long. CDR1 and CDR2 (germline): MNHNS, SASEGT. With 2 bases clipped from V and 4 bases from J, the junction kept 5 bases outside the gene matches. CDR3 protein: CASSEQTGVSDTQYF. Written as DNA, the CDR3 is TGTGCCAGCAGTGAACAGACAGGGGTGTCAGATACGCAGTATTTT.

This clonotype occurred a few times. In DNA form, the CDR3 reads TGCAGCGTTGGCTCGTTCGGTCTAGCGGGAAATGAGCAGTTCTTC. It translates to CSVGSFGLAGNEQFF. The V gene is TRBV29-1, the J gene TRBJ2-1; TRBD2 matches at 9 bases. V shed 4 bases, J shed 7 bases, and the junction held 11 bases outside the gene matches. Germline CDR1 is SQVTM and CDR2 is ANQGSEA. The CDR3 is made up of 15 amino acids.

V usage is TRBV7-8 and J usage is TRBJ1-2, with 7 nucleotides matching TRBD1. J gave up 2 bases and V 4 bases, and 4 bases lay outside the gene matches. Germline CDR1 is SGHVS and CDR2 is FQNEAQ. There are 14 residues in the CDR3. The CDR3 is CASSYQTGNYGYTF. The CDR3 DNA is TGTGCCAGCAGCTACCAGACAGGGAACTATGGCTACACCTTC.

This chain joins TRBV7-9 and TRBJ1-1, with D unresolved. Germline-derived CDR1 and CDR2 are SEHNR and FQNEAQ (reference sequence). CDR3 length: 12 amino acids. Trimming took off 5 bases at V and 0 bases at J, with 4 bases between the two ends. The CDR3 DNA sequence: TGTGCCAGCAGCATGCTGAACACTGAAGCTTTCTTT. Translated, it gives CASSMLNTEAFF.